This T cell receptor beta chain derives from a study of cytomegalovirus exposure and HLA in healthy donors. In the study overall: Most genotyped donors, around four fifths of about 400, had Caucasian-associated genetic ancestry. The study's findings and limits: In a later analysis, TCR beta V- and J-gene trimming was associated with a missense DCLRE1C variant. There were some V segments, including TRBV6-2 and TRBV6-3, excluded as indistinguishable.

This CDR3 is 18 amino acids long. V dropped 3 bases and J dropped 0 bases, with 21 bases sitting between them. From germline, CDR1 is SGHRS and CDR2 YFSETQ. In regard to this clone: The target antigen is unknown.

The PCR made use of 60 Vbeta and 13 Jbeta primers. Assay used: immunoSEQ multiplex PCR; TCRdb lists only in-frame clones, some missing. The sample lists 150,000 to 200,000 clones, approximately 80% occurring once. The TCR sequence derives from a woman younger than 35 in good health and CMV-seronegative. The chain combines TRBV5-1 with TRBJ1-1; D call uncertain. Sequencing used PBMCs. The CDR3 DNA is TGCGCCAGCAGCTCTCAGTCAAAACGGAGAGGTTTGAACACTGAAGCTTTCTTT. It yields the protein CASSSQSKRRGLNTEAFF.